This TCR beta chain was obtained from a study of blood T cell repertoires in COVID-19. This CDR3 contains 15 residues. Trimming stripped 5 bases from V and 3 bases from J, with 12 bases between. Germline V gene sequence: CDR1 SGHRS, CDR2 YFSETQ. The repertoire was sequenced with immunoSEQ multiplex PCR; TCRdb's copy has only in-frame clones and lacks some. The sample yields tens of thousands of clones, 81% seen once. The V call is TRBV5-1, the J call TRBJ2-6; maybe TRBD1 (5 bases). The sample consisted of peripheral blood. This clonotype was obtained from a man between 60 and 70 years old with COVID-19, enrolled during active disease. This chain's CDR3 is CASRGQGFGANVLTF. The CDR3 bases are TGCGCCAGCAGAGGGCAGGGATTTGGGGCCAACGTCCTGACTTTC.